One sample yielded the 19 T cell receptor beta chains listed below, sequenced in a study of blood T cell repertoires in COVID-19. Repertoires were generated with immunoSEQ multiplex PCR, while TCRdb's copy carries only in-frame clones and drops some. The data contain some 490,000 clones, roughly 85% of them seen just once; the ten biggest clones take up 3% to 3.5%. Sequenced sample: peripheral blood. Receptors were obtained from a human donor in a cohort sampled during active COVID-19.

The chain recombines TRBV21-1 with TRBJ1-3. TRBV21-1 is flagged as a pseudogene. This CDR3 has 17 amino acids. The CDR3: CASSKVKAASSGNTIYF. The DNA for the CDR3 is TGTGCCAGCAGCAAAGTGAAGGCGGCGAGCTCTGGAAACACCATATATTTT.

This clone was counted once. V usage is TRBV6-6 and J usage is TRBJ1-5, with D unresolved. The V end lost 8 bases, the J end lost 7 bases, and 15 bases lay between the germline ends. Germline values: CDR1 MNHNY, CDR2 SVGAGI (reference sequence). The CDR3 loop spans 13 amino acids. CDR3 residues: CASALTSGQPQHF. CDR3 DNA sequence: TGTGCCAGCGCACTCACATCGGGGCAGCCCCAGCATTTT.

J is TRBJ2-7 and V is TRBV7-8, with 8 nucleotides matching TRBD1. CDR1 is SGHVS and CDR2 is FQNEAQ in the germline V gene. This CDR3 comprises 16 residues. Germline trimming cut 5 bases from V and 3 bases from J; bases unmatched to any gene: 12. The CDR3 bases are TGTGCCAGCAGCCCGACCTCCCGGACAGGGAGCTACGAGCAGTACTTC. Translated, it gives CASSPTSRTGSYEQYF.

The genes are TRBV5-4 and TRBJ2-3; D is uncertain. CDR3 length: 12 residues. The V gene's germline CDR1 is SGHNT and CDR2 YYREEE (reference sequence). The ends were cut back, 0 bases at V and 6 bases at J, with 5 bases in the middle. DNA for the CDR3: TGTGCCAGCAGCTTGGGTCGGGATACGCAGTATTTT. It specifies CASSLGRDTQYF.

This clone was counted between two and nine times. One end of the junction is discordant with germline, which a read error may explain. The chain has TRBV6-6 and TRBJ1-2; TRBD1 is a possible D gene (5 bases). CDR1 MNHNY and CDR2 SVGAGI come from the germline V gene (reference sequence). CDR3 length: 15 residues. The DNA of the CDR3 is TGTGCCAGCAGTGACTCAGGAGGGGCCAACTATGGCTACACCTTC. Protein sequence: CASSDSGGANYGYTF.

V and J are TRBV5-5 and TRBJ2-1; D unclear. This CDR3 region has 16 residues. Germline V lookup: CDR1 SGHKS, CDR2 YYEKEE (reference sequence). V lost 4 bases to trimming and J lost 9 bases, with 23 bases between them. The CDR3 DNA reads TGTGCCAGCAGCCCCCAGGCAGCTTTACTCCTTATTGAGCAGTTCTTC. This codes for CASSPQAALLLIEQFF. Using reference TRBV5-5 and TRBJ2-1 for the parts outside the CDR3, the full variable domain is DAGVTQSPTHLIKTRGQQVTLRCSPISGHKSVSWYQQVLGQGPQFIFQYYEKEERGRGNFPDRFSARQFPNYSSELNVNALLLGDSALYLCASSPQAALLLIEQFFGPGTRLTVL.

The sample holds a few counts of this clone. The chain uses TRBV3-1 (or the pseudogene TRBV3-2) and TRBJ2-1, with D hard to call. The V end was cut by 3 bases, the J end by 5 bases, with 8 bases between. CDR1 is LGHDT, CDR2 YNNKEL, per germline (reference sequence). CDR3 size: 13 residues. The CDR3, as DNA: TGTGCCAGCAGCCATCGCAGAAACAATGAGCAGTTCTTC. This codes for CASSHRRNNEQFF.

The chain carries TRBV5-1 and TRBJ1-3; D is unresolved. This CDR3 has 13 amino acids. The V gene lost 5 bases and the J gene lost 0 bases, with 6 bases spanning the gap. Germline V gives CDR1 SGHRS, CDR2 YFSETQ. The DNA of the CDR3 is TGCGCCAGCAGTCACAGCTCTGGAAACACCATATATTTT. Its protein is CASSHSSGNTIYF. The entire variable domain, with the rest obtained from reference TRBV5-1 and TRBJ1-3, is as follows: KAGVTQTPRYLIKTRGQQVTLSCSPISGHRSVSWYQQTPGQGLQFLFEYFSETQRNKGNFPGRFSGRQFSNSRSEMNVSTLELGDSALYLCASSHSSGNTIYFGEGSWLTVV.

The V and J genes are TRBV12-5 and TRBJ2-1; weak D call: TRBD1 (6 bases). V lost 1 base and J lost 0, with 13 bases in between. The germline V gene encodes CDR1 LGHNT and CDR2 FRNRAP. CDR3 length equals 17 residues. CDR3 nucleotide sequence: TGTGCTAGTGGTTTGGCCTGGACAGTTAGCTCCTACAATGAGCAGTTCTTC. Protein sequence: CASGLAWTVSSYNEQFF.

The chain recombines TRBV29-1 with TRBJ2-5; 10 bases are shared with TRBD1. The germline V gene has CDR1 SQVTM and CDR2 ANQGSEA. With 7 bases clipped from V and 4 bases from J, the junction kept 9 bases outside the gene matches. The CDR3 has 14 amino acids. CDR3 region: CSARDRGWGETQYF. In nucleotides, the CDR3 is TGCAGCGCCCGGGACAGGGGTTGGGGAGAGACCCAGTACTTC.

This chain connects TRBV19 to TRBJ2-6; D might be TRBD1 (5 bases). V lost 3 bases and J 0 bases, leaving 12 bases between the germline ends. This CDR3 has 17 amino acids. Germline CDR1 reads LNHDA; CDR2 reads SQIVND (reference sequence). The DNA of the CDR3 is TGTGCCAGTAGTATCAGATCACAGGCCTCTGGGGCCAACGTCCTGACTTTC. As protein: CASSIRSQASGANVLTF.

J is TRBJ2-7 and V is TRBV7-9, with D possibly matching TRBD1 (6 bases). CDR3 length: 15 amino acids. V was shortened by 5 bases and J by 2 bases, with 16 bases between the two germline ends. CDR1 SEHNR and CDR2 FQNEAQ come from the germline V gene (reference sequence). The CDR3 is CASSRQDGSTYEQYF. CDR3 DNA: TGTGCCAGCAGCCGACAGGACGGATCGACCTACGAGCAGTACTTC.

This clone was detected only once. V gene TRBV6-5 combines with J gene TRBJ1-6; the D gene is possibly TRBD1 (5 bases). Germline V gene sequence: CDR1 MNHEY, CDR2 SVGAGI. The CDR3 spans 13 residues. V dropped 6 bases and J dropped 7 bases, with 10 bases sitting between them. In DNA, the CDR3 is TGTGCCAGCAGCGGGGGTCGGAATTCACCCCTCCACTTT. This gives the protein CASSGGRNSPLHF.

The rearrangement uses TRBV5-6 and TRBJ2-1, with 9 bases identical to TRBD2. The CDR3 runs to 15 residues. Germline assignment: CDR1 SGHDT and CDR2 YYEEEE. V lost 3 bases to trimming and J lost 7 bases; unmatched junction nucleotides: 8. CDR3 bases: TGTGCCAGCAGCTCCCTGCGGGAGGGGGGGAATGAGCAGTTCTTC. Its translation: CASSSLREGGNEQFF.

As to this clone: Different DNA sequences within this sample yield the same CDR3. The chain carries TRBV10-3 and TRBJ1-2, with no clear D. The CDR3 sequence is 13 residues long. The V end lost 3 bases, the J end lost 4 bases, and 9 bases lay between the germline ends. Germline V gene data show CDR1 as ENHRY and CDR2 as SYGVKD. DNA of the CDR3: TGTGCCATCAGTGAATCCGGGAGCTATGGCTACACCTTC. It specifies CAISESGSYGYTF.

The chain has TRBV6-1 and TRBJ2-3; TRBD2 is a possible D gene (5 bases). In germline, CDR1 is MNHNS, CDR2 SASEGT. The V gene lost 2 bases and the J gene lost 1 base, with 13 bases spanning the gap. The CDR3 length is 16 residues. CDR3 region: CASSESMGVGTDTQYF. CDR3 coding DNA: TGTGCCAGCAGTGAATCCATGGGAGTGGGCACAGATACGCAGTATTTT.

This clone appeared a single time. This chain links TRBV15 with TRBJ2-7; TRBD2 matches at 11 bases. Germline V gene lookup returns CDR1 LNHNV and CDR2 YYDKDF (reference sequence). V lost 0 bases, J lost 5 bases, and 12 bases stayed unmatched. The CDR3 contains 18 residues. The CDR3 DNA follows: TGTGCCACCAGCAGAGAGCTAGCGGGAGGCTCATCGGGGAACGAGCAGTACTTC. This codes for CATSRELAGGSSGNEQYF. The variable domain in full, completed from reference TRBV15 and TRBJ2-7, reads DAMVIQNPRYQVTQFGKPVTLSCSQTLNHNVMYWYQQKSSQAPKLLFHYYDKDFNNEADTPDNFQSRRPNTSFCFLDIRSPGLGDTAMYLCATSRELAGGSSGNEQYFGPGTRLTVT.

This sequence joins TRBV12-3 or TRBV12-4 and TRBJ2-4; D possibly corresponds to TRBD1 (5 bases). The CDR3 is 13 amino acids. V lost 3 bases and J lost 9, with 12 bases in between. The CDR3 nucleotides are TGTGCCAGCAGTTTGGATTCAAGGGGCATTCAGTACTTC. Protein: CASSLDSRGIQYF.

The chain joins TRBV5-8 to TRBJ2-2; maybe TRBD1 (6 bases). The CDR3 spans 17 residues. Between the trimmed V and J ends, which lost 4 bases and 1 base, there was a span of 17 bases. The germline gives CDR1 SGHTS, CDR2 YDEGEE. Here the CDR3 reads CASSPLPSGQNTGELFF. The CDR3 nucleotides read TGTGCCAGCAGCCCGCTACCTTCGGGACAGAACACCGGGGAGCTGTTTTTT. The whole variable domain, filled in from reference TRBV5-8 and TRBJ2-2, reads EAGVTQSPTHLIKTRGQQATLRCSPISGHTSVYWYQQALGLGLQFLLWYDEGEERNRGNFPPRFSGRQFPNYSSELNVNALELEDSALYLCASSPLPSGQNTGELFFGEGSRLTVL.